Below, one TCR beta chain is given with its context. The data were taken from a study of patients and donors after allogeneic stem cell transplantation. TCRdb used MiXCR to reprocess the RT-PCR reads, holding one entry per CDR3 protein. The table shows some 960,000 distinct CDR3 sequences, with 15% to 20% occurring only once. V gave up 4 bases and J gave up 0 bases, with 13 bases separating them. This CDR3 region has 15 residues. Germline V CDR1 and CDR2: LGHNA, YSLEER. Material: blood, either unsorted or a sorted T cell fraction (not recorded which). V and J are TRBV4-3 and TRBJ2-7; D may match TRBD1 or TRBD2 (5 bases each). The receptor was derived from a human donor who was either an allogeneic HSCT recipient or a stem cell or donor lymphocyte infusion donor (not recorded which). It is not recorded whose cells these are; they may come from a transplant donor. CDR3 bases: TGCGCCAGCAGCCTCGGGACGGAAAGCTCCTACGAGCAGTACTTC. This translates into CASSLGTESSYEQYF.